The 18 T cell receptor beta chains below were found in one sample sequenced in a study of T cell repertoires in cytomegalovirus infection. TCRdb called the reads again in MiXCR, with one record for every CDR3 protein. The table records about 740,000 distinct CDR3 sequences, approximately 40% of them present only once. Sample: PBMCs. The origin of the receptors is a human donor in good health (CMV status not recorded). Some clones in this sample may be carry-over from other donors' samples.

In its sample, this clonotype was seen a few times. The CDR3: CASSGMRKVRHYYGYTF. CDR3 DNA sequence: TGTGCCAGTAGTGGTATGAGAAAGGTTCGACATTACTATGGCTACACCTTC. The J gene is TRBJ1-2, the V gene TRBV19; D is uncertain. The germline V gene encodes CDR1 LNHDA and CDR2 SQIVND (reference sequence). V shed 5 bases and J shed 3 bases, with 22 bases lying between them. This CDR3 is built from 17 residues.

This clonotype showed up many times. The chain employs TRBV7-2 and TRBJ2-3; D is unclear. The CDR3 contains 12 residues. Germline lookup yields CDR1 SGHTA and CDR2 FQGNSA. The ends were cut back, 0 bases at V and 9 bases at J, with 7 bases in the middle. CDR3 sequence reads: CASSLAGRTQYF. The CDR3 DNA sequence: TGTGCCAGCAGCTTAGCTGGAAGAACGCAGTATTTT.

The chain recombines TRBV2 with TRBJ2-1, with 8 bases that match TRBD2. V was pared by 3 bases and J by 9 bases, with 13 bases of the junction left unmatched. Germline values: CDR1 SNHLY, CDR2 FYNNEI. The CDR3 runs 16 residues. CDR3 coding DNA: TGTGCCAGCAGTGACCCTGTGGCGGGAGGATCGGGTGAGCAGTTCTTC. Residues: CASSDPVAGGSGEQFF.

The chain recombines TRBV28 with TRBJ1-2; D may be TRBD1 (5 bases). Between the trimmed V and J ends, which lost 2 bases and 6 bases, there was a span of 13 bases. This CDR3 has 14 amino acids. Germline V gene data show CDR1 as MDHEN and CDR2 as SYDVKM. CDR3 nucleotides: TGTGCCAGCAGTTTACTTCGAGGAGGGGATGGCTACACCTTC. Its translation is CASSLLRGGDGYTF.

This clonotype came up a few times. The CDR3 bases are TGTGCCAGCAGTTACACACCTAGCGGAGCCTACGAGCAGTACTTC. It encodes CASSYTPSGAYEQYF. The chain carries TRBV6-5 and TRBJ2-7; 7 nucleotides line up with TRBD2. Germline CDR1 is MNHEY and CDR2 is SVGAGI. The CDR3 runs to 15 residues. Trimming removed 2 bases from V and 2 bases from J; junction bases left unmatched: 6.

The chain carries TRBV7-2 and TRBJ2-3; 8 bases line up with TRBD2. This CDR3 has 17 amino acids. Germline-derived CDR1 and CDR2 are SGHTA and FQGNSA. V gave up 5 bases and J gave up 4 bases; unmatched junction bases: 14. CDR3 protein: CASSISGGLVRADTQYF. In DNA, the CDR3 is TGTGCCAGCAGCATAAGCGGGGGTTTAGTTCGGGCAGATACGCAGTATTTT.

CDR3 coding DNA: TGTGCCAGTATTGACAGGAGGTCCTATGGCTACACCTTC. The encoded protein is CASIDRRSYGYTF. V gene TRBV19 combines with J gene TRBJ1-2, with a tentative D call TRBD1 (6 bases). CDR3 length: 13 residues. With 7 bases removed from V and 4 bases from J, the gap between germline ends came to 13 bases. Germline CDR1 and CDR2: LNHDA and SQIVND (reference sequence).

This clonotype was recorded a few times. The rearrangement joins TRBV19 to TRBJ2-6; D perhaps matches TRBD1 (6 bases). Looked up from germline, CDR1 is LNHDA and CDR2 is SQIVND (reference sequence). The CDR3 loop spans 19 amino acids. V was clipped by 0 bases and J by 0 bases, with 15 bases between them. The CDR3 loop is CASSIDLLGALSGANVLTF. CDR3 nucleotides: TGTGCCAGTAGTATAGATCTCCTGGGGGCTCTCTCTGGGGCCAACGTCCTGACTTTC.

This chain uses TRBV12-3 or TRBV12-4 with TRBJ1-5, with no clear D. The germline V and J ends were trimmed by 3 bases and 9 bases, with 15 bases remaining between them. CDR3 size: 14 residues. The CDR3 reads CASSLGSSQRPQHF. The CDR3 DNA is TGTGCCAGCAGTTTGGGGTCCAGTCAGAGGCCCCAGCATTTT.

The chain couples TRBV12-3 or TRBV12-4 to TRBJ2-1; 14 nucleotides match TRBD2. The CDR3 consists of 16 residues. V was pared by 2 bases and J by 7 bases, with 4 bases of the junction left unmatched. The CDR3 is CASSLRTSGRYNEQFF. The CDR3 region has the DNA TGTGCCAGCAGTTTACGGACTAGCGGGAGGTATAATGAGCAGTTCTTC.

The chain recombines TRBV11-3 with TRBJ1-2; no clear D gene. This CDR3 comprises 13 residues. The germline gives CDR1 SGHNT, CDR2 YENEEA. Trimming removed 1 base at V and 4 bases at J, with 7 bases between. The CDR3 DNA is TGTGCCAGCAGCTTAGCAGGATTCTATGGCTACACCTTC. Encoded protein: CASSLAGFYGYTF.

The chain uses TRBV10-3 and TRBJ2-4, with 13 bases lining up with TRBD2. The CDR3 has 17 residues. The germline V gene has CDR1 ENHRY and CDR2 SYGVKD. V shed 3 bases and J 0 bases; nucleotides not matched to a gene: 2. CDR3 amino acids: CAISDGLAGAAKNIQYF. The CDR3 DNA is TGTGCCATCAGTGATGGACTAGCGGGAGCAGCCAAAAACATTCAGTACTTC.

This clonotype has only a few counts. The CDR3: CASSPRLTFGKRLFF. The CDR3 DNA follows: TGTGCCAGCAGTCCGAGACTGACCTTCGGAAAGAGACTGTTTTTT. The chain has TRBV28 and TRBJ1-4, with no clear D. The CDR3 has 15 residues. Per the germline V gene, CDR1 is MDHEN and CDR2 is SYDVKM. The V gene lost 5 bases and the J gene lost 13 bases, with 23 bases spanning the gap.

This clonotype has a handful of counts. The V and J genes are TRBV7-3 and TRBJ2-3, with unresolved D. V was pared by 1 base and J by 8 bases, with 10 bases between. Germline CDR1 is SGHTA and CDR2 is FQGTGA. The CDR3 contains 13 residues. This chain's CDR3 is CASSLSGQSTQYF. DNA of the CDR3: TGTGCCAGCAGCTTAAGTGGTCAATCTACGCAGTATTTT. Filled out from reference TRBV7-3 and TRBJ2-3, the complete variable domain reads GAGVSQTPSNKVTEKGKYVELRCDPISGHTALYWYRQSLGQGPEFLIYFQGTGAADDSGLPNDRFFAVRPEGSVSTLKIQRTERGDSAVYLCASSLSGQSTQYFGPGTRLTVL.

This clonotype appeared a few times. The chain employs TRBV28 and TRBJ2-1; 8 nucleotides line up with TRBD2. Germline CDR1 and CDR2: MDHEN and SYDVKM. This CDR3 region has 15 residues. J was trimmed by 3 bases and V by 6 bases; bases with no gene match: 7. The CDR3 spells CASSSLAEIYNEQFF. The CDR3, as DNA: TGTGCCAGCAGCTCACTAGCGGAAATCTACAATGAGCAGTTCTTC.

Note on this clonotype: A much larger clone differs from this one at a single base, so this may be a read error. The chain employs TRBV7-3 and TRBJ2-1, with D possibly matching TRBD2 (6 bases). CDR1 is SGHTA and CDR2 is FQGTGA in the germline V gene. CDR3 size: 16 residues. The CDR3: CASSISSWGVGGEQLF. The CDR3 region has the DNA TGTGCCAGCAGCATCTCTAGCTGGGGGGTCGGTGGTGAGCAGTTGTTC. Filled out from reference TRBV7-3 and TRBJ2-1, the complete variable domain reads GAGVSQTPSNKVTEKGKYVELRCDPISGHTALYWYRQSLGQGPEFLIYFQGTGAADDSGLPNDRFFAVRPEGSVSTLKIQRTERGDSAVYLCASSISSWGVGGEQLFGPGTRLTVL.

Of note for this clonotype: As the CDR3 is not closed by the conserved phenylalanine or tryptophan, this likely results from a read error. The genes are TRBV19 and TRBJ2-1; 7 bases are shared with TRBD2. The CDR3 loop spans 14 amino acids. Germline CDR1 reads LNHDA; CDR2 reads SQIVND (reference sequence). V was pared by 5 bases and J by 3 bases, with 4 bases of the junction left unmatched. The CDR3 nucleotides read TGTGCCAGTAGTGGTGCTAGCGGCTACAATGAGCAGTTCTTA. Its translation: CASSGASGYNEQFL.

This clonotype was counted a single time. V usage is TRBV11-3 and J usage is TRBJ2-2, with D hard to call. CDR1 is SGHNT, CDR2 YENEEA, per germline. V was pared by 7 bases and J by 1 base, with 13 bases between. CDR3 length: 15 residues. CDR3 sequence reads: CASIGDDGNTGELFF. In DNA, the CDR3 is TGTGCCAGCATCGGAGACGACGGGAACACCGGGGAGCTGTTTTTT.